These 8 T cell receptor beta chains were sequenced from one sample in a study of T cell clonotyping in hematopoietic cell transplantation. TCRdb's copy holds only in-frame clones and misses some; the assay was immunoSEQ multiplex PCR. The profile shows about 12,000 clones, about 72% of them singletons. The material sequenced was peripheral blood mononuclear cells, taken 180 days after allogeneic stem cell transplant. The receptors were sampled from a male patient between 60 and 69 years old who had an allogeneic stem cell transplant from an unrelated donor, so the T cells may come from the graft donor. Some clones in this sample may be carry-over from other donors' samples.

In its sample, this clone ranks as medium-sized. This sequence joins TRBV19 and TRBJ1-2; D is uncertain. Germline CDR1 is LNHDA and CDR2 is SQIVND (reference sequence). This CDR3 is 12 amino acids long. V was trimmed by 7 bases and J by 4 bases, leaving 10 bases between them. CDR3 bases: TGTGCCAGTACCTCGAACCCCTATGGCTACACCTTC. Its translation is CASTSNPYGYTF.

The chain's CDR3 is CASSGSSGGYEQYF. In DNA, the CDR3 is TGTGCCAGCAGCGGGAGTAGCGGGGGGTACGAGCAGTACTTC. The chain combines TRBV5-6 with TRBJ2-7, with TRBD2 matching over 10 bases. V gave up 4 bases and J gave up 4 bases; unmatched junction bases: 5. The CDR3 totals 14 residues. Germline V gene lookup returns CDR1 SGHDT and CDR2 YYEEEE.

The sample holds a few counts of this clone. The CDR3 loop is CASKMDRDTEAFF. CDR3 DNA sequence: TGTGCCAGCAAAATGGACAGAGACACTGAAGCTTTCTTT. This rearrangement joins TRBV2 to TRBJ1-1; maybe TRBD1 (6 bases). Trimming removed 7 bases at V and 3 bases at J, with 12 bases between. Germline assignment: CDR1 SNHLY and CDR2 FYNNEI. The CDR3 has 13 amino acids.

This clone has just a few counts. The chain recombines TRBV6-5 with TRBJ1-2, with 8 bases that match TRBD1. The CDR3 totals 16 residues. Germline V CDR1 and CDR2: MNHEY, SVGAGI. Losses at the gene ends were 0 bases for V and 6 bases for J; bases not matched to a gene: 9. The CDR3 DNA reads as TGTGCCAGCAGTTACTCGACGACAGGGGCTCAACATGGCTACACCTTC. It codes for CASSYSTTGAQHGYTF.

This rearrangement joins TRBV14 to TRBJ2-7; D gene uncertain. CDR1 and CDR2 (germline): SGHDN, FVKESK. V was shortened by 4 bases and J by 1 base, with 8 bases between the two germline ends. The CDR3 has 13 amino acids. CDR3 protein: CASSLGNSYEQYF. The CDR3 DNA reads as TGTGCCAGCAGCCTAGGGAATTCCTACGAGCAGTACTTC. The variable domain in full, with the rest retrieved from reference TRBV14 and TRBJ2-7, is EAGVTQFPSHSVIEKGQTVTLRCDPISGHDNLYWYRRVMGKEIKFLLHFVKESKQDESGMPNNRFLAERTGGTYSTLKVQPAELEDSGVYFCASSLGNSYEQYFGPGTRLTVT.

The chain recombines TRBV29-1 with TRBJ1-1; D unclear. Germline CDR1 is SQVTM and CDR2 is ANQGSEA. This CDR3 spans 13 amino acids. Between the trimmed V and J ends, which lost 0 bases and 0 bases, there was a span of 5 bases. CDR3 loop: CSVEEGLNTEAFF. The CDR3 DNA sequence: TGCAGCGTTGAAGAAGGCCTGAACACTGAAGCTTTCTTT.

The V and J genes are TRBV19 and TRBJ2-4; no reliable D call. Germline V lookup: CDR1 LNHDA, CDR2 SQIVND (reference sequence). V lost 5 bases to trimming and J lost 0 bases, with 5 bases between them. The CDR3 contains 13 residues. The CDR3: CASSRLAKNIQYF. The CDR3 DNA reads TGTGCCAGTAGTCGTTTAGCCAAAAACATTCAGTACTTC. The entire variable domain, with the rest obtained from reference TRBV19 and TRBJ2-4, is as follows: DGGITQSPKYLFRKEGQNVTLSCEQNLNHDAMYWYRQDPGQGLRLIYYSQIVNDFQKGDIAEGYSVSREKKESFPLTVTSAQKNPTAFYLCASSRLAKNIQYFGAGTRLSVL.

The count of this clone is one. Sequence at one end of the junction differs from germline and may be a read error. V is TRBV19 and J is TRBJ2-3; tentatively, D is TRBD2 (6 bases). CDR1 LNHDA and CDR2 SQIVND come from the germline V gene (reference sequence). The CDR3 contains 12 residues. CDR3 region: CASSTGLSVWDF. CDR3 DNA sequence: TGTGCCAGTAGTACGGGACTTAGTGTATGGGATTTT.